The 5 T cell receptor beta chains below come from one sample, sequenced in a study of STAT5B mutations in CD4+ large granular lymphocyte leukemia. Generated by immunoSEQ multiplex PCR, the TCRdb table keeps only in-frame clones and is missing some. The table lists 30,000 to 40,000 clones, 69% of them singletons. The specimen sequenced was CD4+ T cells from blood buffy coats. The receptors stem from a human donor in good health.

The rearrangement joins TRBV6-5 to TRBJ2-1, with TRBD1 identical over 7 bases. J gave up 7 bases and V 5 bases, and 8 bases lay outside the gene matches. The length of the CDR3 is 14 residues. Per the germline V gene, CDR1 is MNHEY and CDR2 is SVGAGI. This CDR3 is CASSQKGAWNEQFF. The CDR3 coding sequence is TGTGCCAGCAGTCAGAAGGGGGCTTGGAATGAGCAGTTCTTC.

The V and J genes are TRBV6-5 and TRBJ1-6, with 7 bases fitting TRBD1. Germline V gene sequence: CDR1 MNHEY, CDR2 SVGAGI. The ends lost 2 bases at V and 6 bases at J; junction bases unmatched: 7. The CDR3 extends over 16 amino acids. For the CDR3, the DNA is TGTGCCAGCAGTTACACCAGGGGGGACTCTAATTCACCCCTCCACTTT. Residues: CASSYTRGDSNSPLHF.

The CDR3 is CASSSGTVNTGELFF. As DNA, the CDR3 is TGTGCCAGTAGTTCGGGGACGGTTAACACCGGGGAGCTGTTTTTT. V usage is TRBV19 and J usage is TRBJ2-2; D assignment may be TRBD1 or TRBD2 (5 bases each). Germline CDR1 is LNHDA and CDR2 is SQIVND (reference sequence). This CDR3 comprises 15 residues. Trimming left V 5 bases short and J 2 bases short, with 12 bases between.

The V gene is TRBV27, the J gene TRBJ2-4; TRBD2 matches at 9 bases. This CDR3 has 20 residues. CDR1 is MNHEY, CDR2 SMNVEV, per germline (reference sequence). Unmatched junction bases numbered 17, after V lost 5 bases and J lost 0 bases. CDR3 protein: CASSPLLASGEQLAKNIQYF. The CDR3 bases are TGTGCCAGCAGTCCGCTCCTCGCTAGCGGGGAGCAACTAGCCAAAAACATTCAGTACTTC.

V usage is TRBV10-3 and J usage is TRBJ2-3; a possible D gene is TRBD2 (7 bases). Trimming removed 6 bases from V and 5 bases from J, with 18 bases in between. CDR3 size: 15 residues. CDR1 ENHRY and CDR2 SYGVKD come from the germline V gene. The CDR3 reads CAISGRGAGGDTQYF. The CDR3 region has the DNA TGTGCCATCAGCGGCCGGGGGGCGGGTGGAGATACGCAGTATTTT.